This is a list of T cell receptor beta chains from one sample in a study of blood T cell repertoires in COVID-19. Only in-frame clones appear in the TCRdb table, and some are missing; sequencing was by immunoSEQ multiplex PCR. Of some 320,000 clones listed, 90% are singletons. Sequencing input: PBMCs or T cells enriched from blood (not recorded which). Receptors were obtained from a man aged 55 to 70 who had recovered from COVID-19. CDR3s include the opening cysteine and the closing phenylalanine or tryptophan. The D gene is left open where the match is weak. Size is stated for part of the rows, as once, few or many counts, or as a class when the clone is expanded.

v_gene,abundance,d_gene,j_gene,CDR3nt,CDR3aa
TRBV9,NA,NA,TRBJ2-7,TGTGCCAGCAGCGTTCAGGGGTCCTCCTACGAGCAGTACTTC,CASSVQGSSYEQYF
TRBV9,NA,NA,TRBJ2-5,TGTGCCAGCAGCCCCCTGGGGCGGGGCATCCGGGAGACCCAGTACTTC,CASSPLGRGIRETQYF
TRBV28,NA,NA,TRBJ2-5,TGTGCCAGCAGTCTATCGACACTTCAAGAGACCCAGTACTTC,CASSLSTLQETQYF
TRBV30,NA,NA,TRBJ1-6,TGTGCCTGGAAGGTGCAGGGGTTTTCACCCCTCCACTTT,CAWKVQGFSPLHF
TRBV6-6,NA,TRBD1,TRBJ1-3,TGTGCCAGCAGTCAGAGTCGGGACAGCCATGAGAGCTCTGGAAACACCATATATTTT,CASSQSRDSHESSGNTIYF
TRBV4-2,NA,NA,TRBJ1-6,TGTGCCAGCAGCCAAGCCCCGACAGGTGGGGGTAATTCACCCCTCCACTTT,CASSQAPTGGGNSPLHF
TRBV9,NA,NA,TRBJ2-2,TGTGCCAGCAACTTTGATCCCTACACCGGGGAGCTGTTTTTT,CASNFDPYTGELFF
TRBV6-4,NA,NA,TRBJ1-2,TGTGCCAGCAGTGATTCTTTTCGCTACACCTTC,CASSDSFRYTF
TRBV15,NA,NA,TRBJ1-1,TGTGCCACCAGCAGAGTCAGGGGTTGGTCAGCTGAAGCTTTCTTT,CATSRVRGWSAEAFF
TRBV2,NA,TRBD2,TRBJ2-1,TGTGCCAGCAGTGTGACTAGCGGGGAGTACAATGAGCAGTTCTTC,CASSVTSGEYNEQFF
TRBV27,few,TRBD2,TRBJ2-3,TGTGCCAGCAGTTCCCCCTGGCGGGGGGACACAGATACGCAGTATTTT,CASSSPWRGDTDTQYF
TRBV19,NA,TRBD1,TRBJ1-1,TGTGCCAGTAGTCGACCAGGGGGAAGGAACACTGAAGCTTTCTTT,CASSRPGGRNTEAFF
TRBV11-2,NA,NA,TRBJ2-2,TGTGCCAGCAGCTACACCAGGGAATCCACCGGGGAGCTGTTTTTT,CASSYTRESTGELFF
TRBV5-1,NA,NA,TRBJ1-4,TGCGCCAGCAGCTTGGGTAATGGACTCCCTAATGAAAAACTGTTTTTT,CASSLGNGLPNEKLFF
TRBV5-5,few,NA,TRBJ1-3,TGTGCCAGCAGCCCCGAAACTTTTTCTGGAAACACCATATATTTT,CASSPETFSGNTIYF
TRBV29-1,NA,TRBD1,TRBJ2-1,TGCAGCGTAGCAGGGGGCGGTTACAATGAGCAGTTCTTC,CSVAGGGYNEQFF
TRBV7-9,NA,NA,TRBJ1-4,TGTGCCAGCAGCCCCCTACTGGGCGAAAAACTGTTTTTT,CASSPLLGEKLFF
TRBV2,NA,TRBD1,TRBJ1-1,TGTGCCAGCAGTGTTGGACAGGGGATTGAAGCTTTCTTT,CASSVGQGIEAFF
TRBV6-4,NA,NA,TRBJ2-7,TGTGCCAGCAGTGATCCGGGGTACGAGCAGTACTTC,CASSDPGYEQYF
TRBV6-1,NA,NA,TRBJ2-1,TGTGCCAGCAGTGAATATGGGAGTATGTCCTACAATGAGCAGTTCTTC,CASSEYGSMSYNEQFF
TRBV6-6,NA,TRBD1,TRBJ1-2,TGTGCCAGCAGTAACTCACAGGGGCCCTATGGCTACACCTTC,CASSNSQGPYGYTF
TRBV7-2,NA,NA,TRBJ2-5,TGTGCCAGCAGCTTGGGAGTGAAAGAGACCCAGTACTTC,CASSLGVKETQYF
TRBV10-3,NA,TRBD1,TRBJ2-1,TGTGCCATCAGTTGGACAGGGACCACCGGTGAGCAGTTCTTC,CAISWTGTTGEQFF
TRBV5-1,NA,TRBD1,TRBJ2-7,TGCGCCAGCAGCTTGTTGGGACAGGGTATGTACGAGCAGTACTTC,CASSLLGQGMYEQYF
TRBV13,NA,NA,TRBJ1-2,TGTGCCAGCAGCTTAGCGGGGTATGGCTACACCTTC,CASSLAGYGYTF
TRBV5-4,NA,NA,TRBJ2-5,TGTGCCAGCAGCTTGCGGAGCAGGGAAGAGACCCAGTACTTC,CASSLRSREETQYF
TRBV6-6,NA,TRBD1,TRBJ1-1,TGTGCCAGCAGCATCGACAGGGTAGGAACTGAAGCTTTCTTT,CASSIDRVGTEAFF
TRBV6-5,NA,TRBD1,TRBJ2-1,TGTGCCAGCAGTCGACAGGGATGGTATGGCAATGAGCAGTTCTTC,CASSRQGWYGNEQFF
TRBV28,NA,TRBD1,TRBJ1-1,TGTGCCAGCAGTTTACTAACAGGGGGCAGGACTGAAGCTTTCTTT,CASSLLTGGRTEAFF
TRBV19,once,NA,TRBJ1-1,TGTGCCAGTAGTATACGACCTGATTATTCTCGGGGCACTGAAGCTTTCTTT,CASSIRPDYSRGTEAFF
TRBV28,NA,NA,TRBJ2-7,TGTGCCAGCAGCCCCCCCGACAGGTTCTACGAGCAGTACTTC,CASSPPDRFYEQYF
TRBV29-1,NA,NA,TRBJ1-1,TGCAGCGTGTGGACAGTCCCTGAAGCTTTCTTT,CSVWTVPEAFF
TRBV7-9,few,TRBD2,TRBJ2-1,TGTGCCAGCAGCGTCGGGACTACTCTGTTCTTC,CASSVGTTLFF
TRBV5-1,NA,NA,TRBJ2-1,TGCGCCAGCAGCTTGGACCAGGGGATCAATGAGCAGTTCTTC,CASSLDQGINEQFF
TRBV4-2,NA,TRBD2,TRBJ2-7,TGTGCCAGCAGCCAAGGGACTAGCGGGACCTACGAGCAGTACTTC,CASSQGTSGTYEQYF
TRBV7-2,NA,NA,TRBJ1-2,TGTGCCAGCAGCTCCACCCCTGGGACAACCTATGGCTACACCTTC,CASSSTPGTTYGYTF
TRBV2,NA,NA,TRBJ1-1,TGTGCCAGCAGTGTCATGGTGCAAGGGAGGGGGAACACTGAAGCTTTCTTT,CASSVMVQGRGNTEAFF
TRBV7-2,NA,TRBD1,TRBJ1-2,TGTGCCAGCAGCTCCCCATGGACAGGGGTGGGCAACACCTTC,CASSSPWTGVGNTF
TRBV6-5,NA,NA,TRBJ2-5,TGTGCCAGCAGTTACTCTGGGCGGGTTCAAGAGACCCAGTACTTC,CASSYSGRVQETQYF
TRBV7-2,NA,TRBD1,TRBJ1-2,TGTGCCAGCAGCGCCAACAGGGGGAACTATGGCTACACCTTC,CASSANRGNYGYTF
TRBV7-6,many,NA,TRBJ1-1,TGTGCCAGCAGCTTAAGGATGGGAGTGGGGAACACTGAAGCTTTCTTT,CASSLRMGVGNTEAFF